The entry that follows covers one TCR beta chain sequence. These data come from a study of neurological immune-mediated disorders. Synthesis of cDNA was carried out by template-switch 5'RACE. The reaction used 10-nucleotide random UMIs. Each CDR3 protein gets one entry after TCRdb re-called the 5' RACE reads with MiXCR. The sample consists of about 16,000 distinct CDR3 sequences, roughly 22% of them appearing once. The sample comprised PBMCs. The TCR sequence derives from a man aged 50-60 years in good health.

The CDR3 reads CASSPGPREGANVLTF. The CDR3 DNA follows: TGTGCCAGCAGTCCGGGACCCCGAGAGGGGGCCAACGTCCTGACTTTC. The V and J genes are TRBV28 and TRBJ2-6; D tentatively reads TRBD1 or TRBD2 (5 bases each). The V end was cut by 5 bases, the J end by 4 bases, with 15 bases between. The V gene's germline CDR1 is MDHEN and CDR2 SYDVKM. The CDR3 covers 16 residues.